Listed below are T cell receptor beta chains from one sample, sequenced in a study of blood T cell repertoires in COVID-19. Generated by immunoSEQ multiplex PCR, the TCRdb table keeps only in-frame clones and is missing some. The sample shows around 77,000 clones, around nine tenths of them seen only once. Sequenced: peripheral blood. These receptors originate from an elderly woman with active or convalescent COVID-19. The CDR3 runs from the conserved cysteine through the conserved F or W. D genes are given only for firm matches. Clone size is shown for a subset of rows, as once, few, many or a class of expanded clone.

size: .
V: TRBV4-3
D: .
J: TRBJ1-2
DNA: TGCGCCAGCAGCCAAGTGGACACCCATGGCTACACCTTC
CDR3: CASSQVDTHGYTF

size: .
V: TRBV5-1
D: TRBD1
J: TRBJ1-1
DNA: TGCGCCAGCAGCCCGGGACAGGGGAAGAGAATTGGCACTGAAGCTTTCTTT
CDR3: CASSPGQGKRIGTEAFF

size: .
V: TRBV11-2
D: TRBD1
J: TRBJ2-2
DNA: TGTGCCAGCAGCCAACTGGACAGGGGGCCCACCGGGGAGCTGTTTTTT
CDR3: CASSQLDRGPTGELFF

size: once
V: TRBV5-1
D: TRBD1
J: TRBJ2-7
DNA: TGCGCCAGCAGCAGGGGGACAGGGGAACCGTACGAGCAGTACTTC
CDR3: CASSRGTGEPYEQYF

size: .
V: TRBV27
D: TRBD1
J: TRBJ1-6
DNA: TGTGCCAGCAGTTTTACTTCATTTGTCGGGACAGCCTCCTATAATTCACCCCTCCACTTT
CDR3: CASSFTSFVGTASYNSPLHF

size: .
V: TRBV5-5
D: .
J: TRBJ1-5
DNA: TGTGCCAGCAGCTTGGGCAGGGGCTATCAGCCCCAGCATTTT
CDR3: CASSLGRGYQPQHF

size: .
V: TRBV20-1
D: .
J: TRBJ1-2
DNA: TGCAGTGCTGGACAGTACGGCTACACCTTC
CDR3: CSAGQYGYTF

size: .
V: TRBV19
D: TRBD1
J: TRBJ2-2
DNA: TGTGCCACCTCGGGACAGGGTCCCGGGGAGCTGTTTTTT
CDR3: CATSGQGPGELFF

size: .
V: TRBV6-5
D: .
J: TRBJ2-7
DNA: TGTGCCAGCATCTCCTCGAACAAGCAGTACTTC
CDR3: CASISSNKQYF

size: .
V: TRBV16
D: TRBD1
J: TRBJ2-2
DNA: TGTGCCAGCAGCGGGGACAGGCCCCCGGCCGGGGAGCTGTTTTTT
CDR3: CASSGDRPPAGELFF

size: .
V: TRBV14
D: TRBD1
J: TRBJ1-3
DNA: TGTGCCAGCAGCCAAGATCGACAGGGGATCTCTGGAAACACCATATATTTT
CDR3: CASSQDRQGISGNTIYF

size: .
V: TRBV6-6
D: TRBD1
J: TRBJ2-7
DNA: TGTGCCAGCACCCCGGGACAGGGACAATCCTACGAGCAGTACTTC
CDR3: CASTPGQGQSYEQYF

size: .
V: TRBV2
D: TRBD1
J: TRBJ1-4
DNA: TGTGCCAGCAGTGGTGGGACAGGGGGAAATAATGAAAAACTGTTTTTT
CDR3: CASSGGTGGNNEKLFF

size: .
V: TRBV9
D: .
J: TRBJ2-3
DNA: TGTGCCAGCAGCGTGGATAGCGGGACAGGGCGCACAGATACGCAGTATTTT
CDR3: CASSVDSGTGRTDTQYF

size: .
V: TRBV4-3
D: TRBD2
J: TRBJ2-6
DNA: TGCGCCAGCAGCCAAGATGAGCCAGCCGGGGGGTTTGGGGCCAACGTCCTGACTTTC
CDR3: CASSQDEPAGGFGANVLTF

size: .
V: TRBV27
D: TRBD2
J: TRBJ2-2
DNA: TGTGCCAGCAGTACCAGGGAGGGAGGACTAGCGGGGGGAGGAACCGGGGAGCTGTTTTTT
CDR3: CASSTREGGLAGGGTGELFF

size: .
V: TRBV18
D: TRBD1
J: TRBJ1-1
DNA: TGTGCCAGCTCACCAGGGACAGGCCAAAGTTTCGGGGGTTTCTTT
CDR3: CASSPGTGQSFGGFF

size: .
V: TRBV19
D: TRBD1
J: TRBJ1-3
DNA: TGTGCCAGTAGTCCGACAGGGCCTGGAAACACCATATATTTT
CDR3: CASSPTGPGNTIYF

size: .
V: TRBV27
D: .
J: TRBJ2-1
DNA: TGTGCCAGCAGTAACAGGGTGCCCAATGAGCAGTTCTTC
CDR3: CASSNRVPNEQFF

size: .
V: TRBV28
D: .
J: TRBJ2-5
DNA: TGTGCCAGCAGTTTATCAGGAGGACCCCAAGAGACCCAGTACTTC
CDR3: CASSLSGGPQETQYF

size: .
V: TRBV7-2
D: .
J: TRBJ2-7
DNA: TGTGCCAGCAGCTTAGCCCAGGGAACCTACGAGCAGTACTTC
CDR3: CASSLAQGTYEQYF

size: once
V: TRBV9
D: .
J: TRBJ2-1
DNA: TGTGCCTCTACCGGGCCAGCGGGTAATGAGCAGTTCTTC
CDR3: CASTGPAGNEQFF

size: once
V: TRBV27
D: .
J: TRBJ1-6
DNA: TGTGCCAGCAGTTCCATTTGGCAGGGTTTGGGTATGGTCCACTTT
CDR3: CASSSIWQGLGMVHF

size: .
V: TRBV4-1
D: TRBD1
J: TRBJ1-1
DNA: TGCGCCAGCAGCCCCCTGGGGACAGGGAAAGCGACTGAAGCTTTCTTT
CDR3: CASSPLGTGKATEAFF

size: .
V: TRBV28
D: TRBD1
J: TRBJ1-2
DNA: TGTGCCAGCAGTCTGACAGGGCGCGCTAACTATGGCTACACCTTC
CDR3: CASSLTGRANYGYTF

size: .
V: TRBV6-5
D: .
J: TRBJ1-6
DNA: TGTGCCAGCAGACTACAGGGTACTGATAATTCACCCCTCCACTTT
CDR3: CASRLQGTDNSPLHF

size: .
V: TRBV5-4
D: .
J: TRBJ1-3
DNA: TGTGCCAGCAGTTTCGACAGTACTGGAAACACCATATATTTT
CDR3: CASSFDSTGNTIYF

size: .
V: TRBV5-1
D: TRBD2
J: TRBJ2-5
DNA: TGCGCCAGCAGCCCCTTACTAGCGGGGGGGCAAGAGACCCAGTACTTC
CDR3: CASSPLLAGGQETQYF

size: .
V: TRBV30
D: TRBD1
J: TRBJ1-1
DNA: TGTGCCTGGAGTCGGGGTTGGGACAGGGGCGGAATGAACACTGAAGCTTTCTTT
CDR3: CAWSRGWDRGGMNTEAFF

size: .
V: TRBV9
D: .
J: TRBJ2-1
DNA: TGTGCCAGCAGCCCTGGAGGCCTTGAGCAGTTCTTC
CDR3: CASSPGGLEQFF

size: .
V: TRBV18
D: .
J: TRBJ2-7
DNA: TGTGCCAGCTCACCACCGAAGGGAGGCGAGCAGTACTTC
CDR3: CASSPPKGGEQYF

size: .
V: TRBV7-2
D: TRBD1
J: TRBJ1-1
DNA: TGTGCCAGCACTCCCAGAGGGGGCGTTGAAGCTTTCTTT
CDR3: CASTPRGGVEAFF

size: .
V: TRBV2
D: TRBD2
J: TRBJ2-3
DNA: TGTGCCAGCAGGCCGGGACTAGCGGGGGGCACAGATACGCAGTATTTT
CDR3: CASRPGLAGGTDTQYF

size: .
V: TRBV5-1
D: .
J: TRBJ1-4
DNA: TGCGCCAGCAGCTTAGGGGTAGATGAAAAACTGTTTTTT
CDR3: CASSLGVDEKLFF

size: .
V: TRBV28
D: TRBD2
J: TRBJ2-7
DNA: TGTGCCAGCAGTTTACAGGGTAGCGGGGCCTACGAGCAGTACTTC
CDR3: CASSLQGSGAYEQYF

size: once
V: TRBV19
D: .
J: TRBJ1-1
DNA: TGTGCCAGTAGTCAGGGTCCCCCTGAAGCTTTCTTT
CDR3: CASSQGPPEAFF

size: .
V: TRBV28
D: TRBD1
J: TRBJ2-7
DNA: TGTGCCAGCAGCTTGGGACAGGGGTTCGGGGAGCAGTACTTC
CDR3: CASSLGQGFGEQYF

size: .
V: TRBV28
D: .
J: TRBJ1-5
DNA: TGTGCCAGCAGTTCCCCGCAAGAGATGAAATGGCCCCAGCATTTT
CDR3: CASSSPQEMKWPQHF

size: .
V: TRBV28
D: TRBD1
J: TRBJ2-7
DNA: TGTGCCAGCAGTTTCGGGCAGGGGGCGCGCTACGAGCAGTACTTC
CDR3: CASSFGQGARYEQYF

size: .
V: TRBV5-1
D: TRBD1
J: TRBJ2-2
DNA: TGCGCCAGCAGCTTACTACAGGGGTCCGGGGAGCTGTTTTTT
CDR3: CASSLLQGSGELFF

size: .
V: TRBV7-2
D: .
J: TRBJ2-2
DNA: TGTGCCAGCAGCTTAGGGGGTGGGAGGACCGGGGAGCTGTTTTTT
CDR3: CASSLGGGRTGELFF

size: .
V: TRBV7-9
D: .
J: TRBJ1-3
DNA: TGTGCCAGCAGCTTAGATTATGGAGGGACTAAGAGCTCTGGAAACACCATATATTTT
CDR3: CASSLDYGGTKSSGNTIYF

size: .
V: TRBV11-1
D: .
J: TRBJ2-3
DNA: TGTGCCAGCAGCTTTAAGACAGGCCCCCTGCCAGATACGCAGTATTTT
CDR3: CASSFKTGPLPDTQYF

size: .
V: TRBV6-5
D: .
J: TRBJ1-5
DNA: TGTGCCAGCACACATAGCAATCAGCCCCAGCATTTT
CDR3: CASTHSNQPQHF

size: .
V: TRBV24-1
D: .
J: TRBJ1-5
DNA: TGTGCCACCAGTGATCGGGGGACGGGCAATCAGCCCCAGCATTTT
CDR3: CATSDRGTGNQPQHF

size: once
V: TRBV29-1
D: TRBD2
J: TRBJ2-3
DNA: TGCAGCGTTGAAGAACTAGCGGGGGGTCCGGCAGATACGCAGTATTTT
CDR3: CSVEELAGGPADTQYF

size: .
V: TRBV28
D: .
J: TRBJ1-4
DNA: TGTGCCAGCAGTTCCCCCTCAACTAATGAAAAACTGTTTTTT
CDR3: CASSSPSTNEKLFF

size: .
V: TRBV12-3/TRBV12-4
D: TRBD1
J: TRBJ2-5
DNA: TGTGCCAGCAGTGGACAGGAAGAGACCCAGTACTTC
CDR3: CASSGQEETQYF

size: .
V: TRBV19
D: .
J: TRBJ1-2
DNA: TGTGCCAGTAGTATAGCCGCCGGGTCTAGGGGCTATGGCTACACCTTC
CDR3: CASSIAAGSRGYGYTF

size: .
V: TRBV28
D: TRBD1
J: TRBJ2-3
DNA: TGTGCCAGCAGTGAAACGGGACAGGGGGCAGATACGCAGTATTTT
CDR3: CASSETGQGADTQYF

size: .
V: TRBV27
D: .
J: TRBJ1-5
DNA: TGTGCCAGCAGGGGGGCTTCGGGCAGAAGCAATCAGCCCCAGCATTTT
CDR3: CASRGASGRSNQPQHF

size: .
V: TRBV5-4
D: .
J: TRBJ2-7
DNA: TGTGCCAGCAGCCCTGGACTATCAACCTCCTACGAGCAGTACTTC
CDR3: CASSPGLSTSYEQYF

size: .
V: TRBV12-3/TRBV12-4
D: .
J: TRBJ1-1
DNA: TGTGCCAGCAGGGAGGGCACTGAAGCTTTCTTT
CDR3: CASREGTEAFF

size: .
V: TRBV5-4
D: .
J: TRBJ2-6
DNA: TGTGCCAGCAGCTTCGGGGTGGGGGCCAACGTCCTGACTTTC
CDR3: CASSFGVGANVLTF

size: .
V: TRBV6-5
D: .
J: TRBJ1-1
DNA: TGTGCCAGCAGTTACTCGAGGTCCTTCACTGAAGCTTTCTTT
CDR3: CASSYSRSFTEAFF

size: .
V: TRBV30
D: .
J: TRBJ2-3
DNA: TGTGCCTGGACCCCCGGGTCGGGGGCAGATACGCAGTATTTT
CDR3: CAWTPGSGADTQYF

size: .
V: TRBV15
D: .
J: TRBJ2-7
DNA: TGTGCCACCAGCAGAGATGTGGGCAACGAGCAGTACTTC
CDR3: CATSRDVGNEQYF

size: .
V: TRBV30
D: TRBD2
J: TRBJ2-3
DNA: TGTGCCTGGAGTGGACTAGCGGATAGCACAGATACGCAGTATTTT
CDR3: CAWSGLADSTDTQYF